This record covers a single T cell receptor beta chain. Its antigen is currently not known. No clone much larger than this one lies a single base away; base qualities are absent. The sample is drawn from a study of blood T cell repertoires in COVID-19 (dated by TCRdb to 2018 to 2021). Context from the whole study: Samples covering the acute and convalescent phases of COVID-19 were provided by collaborators in the United States, Italy and Spain. The prospective study material was composed of cDNA or gDNA derived from T cells, B-cell-depleted T cells, or PBMCs. The dataset comprised deeply sampled blood TCRbeta repertoires from subjects exposed to, actively infected with, or recovered from COVID-19. The repertoires were released in a freely available public database meant as a resource for research on the immune response to SARS-CoV-2. The samples were drawn from the first 160 participants of the ongoing ImmuneRACE study and from over 950 subjects provided by 6 global collaborators. Nearly every sample came with metadata listing a de-identified subject ID, COVID-19 status, age in years and sex. HLA class I and class II types, where available, came from metadata supplied by the sample provider rather than from assay-based typing. Results the study describes overall, beyond this receptor: Clinical and demographic metadata were provided uncurated, with the amount varying by source and participant.

Collaborating institutions collected whole blood in K2EDTA tubes following their own protocols. For TCRbeta analysis, collaborators shipped samples as frozen whole blood, isolated PBMCs, or DNA extracted from either of those sample types. TCRbeta CDR3 regions were amplified from genomic DNA using the immunoSEQ Assay, a bias-controlled multiplex PCR. In the authors' own workflow: The number of nucleated cells in each sample was estimated from the amplification of reference gene primers within the assay. Sequence reads were collapsed and filtered to measure the absolute abundance of every unique TCRbeta CDR3 rearrangement. Productive Simpson clonality was computed per sample as the square root of Simpson's diversity index over productive rearrangements. TCRdb took over this immuneACCESS table, retaining in-frame rearrangements with V and J assigned. Such tables are incomplete; in checked studies, under half of the missing clones stem from an unresolved V gene, and the remainder is unexplained. The V and J calls and the clone size are those of that table, but D and trimming were determined from the DNA. The sample table contains 310,000 or so clones; only one count was recorded for around 83% of them. The ten biggest clones cover 1.2% of the sample.

Trimming leaves V shorter by 5 bases and J shorter by 0 bases, with the junction holding 3 bases beyond the gene matches. According to the germline V gene (reference sequence), CDR1 reads MNHEY and CDR2 reads SMNVEV. Spanning cysteine to valine, the CDR3 consists of 14 amino acids. Here the CDR3 DNA is all that survives: 42 bases in frame from base 1. The V and J segments used are TRBV27 and TRBJ2-7, with 8 bases in between that match TRBD1. Input material: peripheral blood. This TCR came from a woman in her 50s with acute or convalescent COVID-19. The CDR3 is CASSTTGGSYEQYV. The sequence in DNA is TGTGCCAGCAGTACCACAGGGGGCTCCTACGAGCAGTACGTC.